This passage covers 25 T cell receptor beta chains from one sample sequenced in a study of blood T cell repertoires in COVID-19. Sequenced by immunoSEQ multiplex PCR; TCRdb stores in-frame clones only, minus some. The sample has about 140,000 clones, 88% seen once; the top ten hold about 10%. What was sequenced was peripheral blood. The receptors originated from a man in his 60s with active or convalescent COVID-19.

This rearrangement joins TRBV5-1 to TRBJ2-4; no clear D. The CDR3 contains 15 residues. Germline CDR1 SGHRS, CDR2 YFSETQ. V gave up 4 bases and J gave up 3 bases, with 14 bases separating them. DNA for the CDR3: TGCGCCAGCAGCCCCGTTACGGGTGTCAAAAACATTCAGTACTTC. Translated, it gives CASSPVTGVKNIQYF.

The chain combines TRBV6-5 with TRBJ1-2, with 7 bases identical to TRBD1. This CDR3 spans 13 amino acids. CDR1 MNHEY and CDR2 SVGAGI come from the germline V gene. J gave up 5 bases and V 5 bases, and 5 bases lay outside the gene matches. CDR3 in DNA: TGTGCCAGCAGTACACAGGGGAAGTATGGCTACACCTTC. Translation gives CASSTQGKYGYTF.

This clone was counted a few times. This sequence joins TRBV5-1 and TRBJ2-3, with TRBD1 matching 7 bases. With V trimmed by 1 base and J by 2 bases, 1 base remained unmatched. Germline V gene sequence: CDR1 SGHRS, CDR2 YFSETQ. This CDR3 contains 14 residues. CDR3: CASSLQGVTDTQYF. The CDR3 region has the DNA TGCGCCAGCAGCTTGCAGGGGGTCACAGATACGCAGTATTTT.

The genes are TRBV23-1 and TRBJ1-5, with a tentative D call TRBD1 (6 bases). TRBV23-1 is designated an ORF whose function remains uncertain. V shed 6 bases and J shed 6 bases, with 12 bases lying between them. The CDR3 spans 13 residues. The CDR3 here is CASSALGGQPQHF. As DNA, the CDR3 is TGCGCCAGCAGCGCCCTAGGGGGTCAGCCCCAGCATTTT.

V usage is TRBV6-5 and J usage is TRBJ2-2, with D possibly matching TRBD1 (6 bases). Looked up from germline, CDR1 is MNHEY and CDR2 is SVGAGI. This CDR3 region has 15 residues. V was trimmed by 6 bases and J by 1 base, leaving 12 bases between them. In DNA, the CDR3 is TGTGCCAGCAGGAGCCTACAGGGGAACACCGGGGAGCTGTTTTTT. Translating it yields CASRSLQGNTGELFF.

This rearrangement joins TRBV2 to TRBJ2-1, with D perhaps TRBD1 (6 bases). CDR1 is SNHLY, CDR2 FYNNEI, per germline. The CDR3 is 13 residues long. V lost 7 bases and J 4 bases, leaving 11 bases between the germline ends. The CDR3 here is CASTNREYNEQFF. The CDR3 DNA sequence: TGTGCCAGCACCAACAGGGAGTACAATGAGCAGTTCTTC.

As DNA, the CDR3 is TGTGCCAGCAGTGAAGGGCCCGGGGAGCTGTTTTTT. Translating gives CASSEGPGELFF. V and J are TRBV2 and TRBJ2-2, with no clear D. Germline loops: CDR1 SNHLY, CDR2 FYNNEI. V was clipped by 1 base and J by 6 bases, with 3 bases between them. CDR3 size: 12 residues.

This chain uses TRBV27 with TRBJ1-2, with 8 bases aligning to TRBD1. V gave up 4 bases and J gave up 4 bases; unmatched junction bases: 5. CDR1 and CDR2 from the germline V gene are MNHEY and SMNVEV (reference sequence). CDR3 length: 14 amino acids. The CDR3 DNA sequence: TGTGCCAGCAGTTCAAACAGGGGGTTCTATGGCTACACCTTC. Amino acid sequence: CASSSNRGFYGYTF.

In DNA form, the CDR3 reads TGCGCCAGCAGCTTACACCTTCGGGCTAGCGGGAGTGGAGTCCACGAGCAGTACTTC. Translating it yields CASSLHLRASGSGVHEQYF. This chain connects TRBV4-3 to TRBJ2-7; TRBD2 matches 10 bases. Trimming took 5 bases from V and 5 from J; bases not matched to a gene: 21. Germline-derived CDR1 and CDR2 are LGHNA and YSLEER. The length of the CDR3 is 19 residues.

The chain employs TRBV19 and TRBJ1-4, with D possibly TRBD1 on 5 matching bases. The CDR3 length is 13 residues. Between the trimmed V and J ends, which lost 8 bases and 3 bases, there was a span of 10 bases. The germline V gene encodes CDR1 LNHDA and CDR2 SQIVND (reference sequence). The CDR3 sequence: CASRGVANEKLFF. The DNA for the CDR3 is TGTGCCAGTCGGGGGGTAGCTAATGAAAAACTGTTTTTT.

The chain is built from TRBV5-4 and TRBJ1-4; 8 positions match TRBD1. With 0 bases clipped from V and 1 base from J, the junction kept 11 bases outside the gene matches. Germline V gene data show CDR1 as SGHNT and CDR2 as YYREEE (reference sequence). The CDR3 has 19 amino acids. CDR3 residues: CASSLVGGQERRTNEKLFF. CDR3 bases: TGTGCCAGCAGCTTGGTAGGGGGACAGGAACGCAGAACTAATGAAAAACTGTTTTTT.

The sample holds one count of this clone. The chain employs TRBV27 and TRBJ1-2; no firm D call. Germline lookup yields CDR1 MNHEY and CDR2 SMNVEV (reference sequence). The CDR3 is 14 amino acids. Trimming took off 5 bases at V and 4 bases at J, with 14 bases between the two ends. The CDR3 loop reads CASSATGGGYGYTF. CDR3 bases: TGTGCCAGCAGTGCTACCGGAGGTGGCTATGGCTACACCTTC.

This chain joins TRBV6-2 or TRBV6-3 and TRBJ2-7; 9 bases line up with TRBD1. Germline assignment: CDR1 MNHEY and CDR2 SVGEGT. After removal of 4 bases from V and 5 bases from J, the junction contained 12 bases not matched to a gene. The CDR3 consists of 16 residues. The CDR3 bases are TGTGCCAGCAGTTCCTACAGGGGGCGAAGATGGGACGAGCAGTACTTC. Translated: CASSSYRGRRWDEQYF.

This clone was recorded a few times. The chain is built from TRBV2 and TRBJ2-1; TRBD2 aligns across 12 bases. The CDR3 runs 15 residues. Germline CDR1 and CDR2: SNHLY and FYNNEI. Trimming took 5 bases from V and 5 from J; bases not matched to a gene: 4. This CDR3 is CASSFRTSGDNEQFF. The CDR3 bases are TGTGCCAGCAGTTTTCGGACTAGCGGGGACAATGAGCAGTTCTTC.

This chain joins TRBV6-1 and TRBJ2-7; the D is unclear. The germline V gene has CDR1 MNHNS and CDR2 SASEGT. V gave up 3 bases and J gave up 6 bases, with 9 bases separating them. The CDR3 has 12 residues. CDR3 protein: CASSEISIEQYF. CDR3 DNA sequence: TGTGCCAGCAGTGAGATCAGTATCGAGCAGTACTTC.

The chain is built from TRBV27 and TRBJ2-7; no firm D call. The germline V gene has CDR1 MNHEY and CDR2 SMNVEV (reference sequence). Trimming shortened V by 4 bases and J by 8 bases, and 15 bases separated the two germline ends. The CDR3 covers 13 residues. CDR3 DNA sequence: TGTGCCAGCAGTTCCCCGCGCTCCCTTCAGCAGTACTTC. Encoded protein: CASSSPRSLQQYF.

The CDR3 here is CASRPAAGFPYEQYF. The CDR3 bases are TGTGCCAGCAGACCCGCGGCGGGCTTCCCCTACGAGCAGTACTTC. J is TRBJ2-7 and V is TRBV7-9, with D possibly TRBD2 on 5 matching bases. CDR3 size: 15 residues. Germline V gene lookup returns CDR1 SEHNR and CDR2 FQNEAQ (reference sequence). V was trimmed by 6 bases and J by 2 bases, leaving 17 bases between them.

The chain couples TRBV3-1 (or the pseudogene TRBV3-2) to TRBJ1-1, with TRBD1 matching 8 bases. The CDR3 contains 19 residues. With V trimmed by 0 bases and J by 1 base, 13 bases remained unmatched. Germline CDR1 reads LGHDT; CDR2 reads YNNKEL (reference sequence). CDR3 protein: CASSQEYFRGPGGNTEAFF. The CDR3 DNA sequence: TGTGCCAGCAGCCAAGAGTATTTCAGGGGGCCGGGGGGGAACACTGAAGCTTTCTTT.

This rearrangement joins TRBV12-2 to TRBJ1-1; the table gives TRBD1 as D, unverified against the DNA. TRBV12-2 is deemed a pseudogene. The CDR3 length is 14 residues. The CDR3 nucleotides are TGTGCAAGTCGCTGGCAACAGAGGAACACTGAAGCTTTCTTT. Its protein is CASRWQQRNTEAFF.

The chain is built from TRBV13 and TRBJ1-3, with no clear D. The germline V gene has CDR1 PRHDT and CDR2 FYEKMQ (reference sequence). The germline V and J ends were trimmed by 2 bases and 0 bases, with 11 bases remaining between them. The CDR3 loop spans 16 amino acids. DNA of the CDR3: TGTGCCAGCAGCTTAACTAGCCGGAACTCTGGAAACACCATATATTTT. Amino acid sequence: CASSLTSRNSGNTIYF.

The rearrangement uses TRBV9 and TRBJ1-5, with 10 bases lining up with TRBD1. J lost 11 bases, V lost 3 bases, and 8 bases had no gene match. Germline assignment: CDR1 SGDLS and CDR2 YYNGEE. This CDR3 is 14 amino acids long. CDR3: CASSGGQGDKAQHF. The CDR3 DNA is TGTGCCAGCAGCGGAGGACAGGGGGATAAGGCCCAGCATTTT.

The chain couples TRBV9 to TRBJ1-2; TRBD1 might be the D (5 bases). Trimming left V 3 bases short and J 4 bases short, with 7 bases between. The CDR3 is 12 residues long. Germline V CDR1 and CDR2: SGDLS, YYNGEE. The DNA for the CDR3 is TGTGCCAGCAGCGGCCAGGGCTATGGCTACACCTTC. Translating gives CASSGQGYGYTF. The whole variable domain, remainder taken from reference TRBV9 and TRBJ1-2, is DSGVTQTPKHLITATGQRVTLRCSPRSGDLSVYWYQQSLDQGLQFLIQYYNGEERAKGNILERFSAQQFPDLHSELNLSSLELGDSALYFCASSGQGYGYTFGSGTRLTVV.

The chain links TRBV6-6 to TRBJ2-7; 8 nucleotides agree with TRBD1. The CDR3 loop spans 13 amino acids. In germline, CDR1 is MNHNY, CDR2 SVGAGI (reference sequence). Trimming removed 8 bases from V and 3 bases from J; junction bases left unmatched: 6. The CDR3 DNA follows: TGTGCCAGCGGCCAGGGGGCTGGCTACGAGCAGTACTTC. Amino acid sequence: CASGQGAGYEQYF.

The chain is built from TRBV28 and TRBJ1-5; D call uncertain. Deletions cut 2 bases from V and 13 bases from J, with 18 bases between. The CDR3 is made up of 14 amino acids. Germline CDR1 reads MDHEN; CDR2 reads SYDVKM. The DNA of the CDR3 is TGTGCCAGCAGTTTAATGGAATTCGTCGGACTTCAGCATTTT. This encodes CASSLMEFVGLQHF.

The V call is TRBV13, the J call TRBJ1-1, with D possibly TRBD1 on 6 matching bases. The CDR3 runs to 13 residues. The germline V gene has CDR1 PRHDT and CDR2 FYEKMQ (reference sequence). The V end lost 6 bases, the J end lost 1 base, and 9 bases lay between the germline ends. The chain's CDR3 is CASSLDRNTEAFF. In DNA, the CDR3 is TGTGCCAGCAGTTTGGACAGGAACACTGAAGCTTTCTTT.